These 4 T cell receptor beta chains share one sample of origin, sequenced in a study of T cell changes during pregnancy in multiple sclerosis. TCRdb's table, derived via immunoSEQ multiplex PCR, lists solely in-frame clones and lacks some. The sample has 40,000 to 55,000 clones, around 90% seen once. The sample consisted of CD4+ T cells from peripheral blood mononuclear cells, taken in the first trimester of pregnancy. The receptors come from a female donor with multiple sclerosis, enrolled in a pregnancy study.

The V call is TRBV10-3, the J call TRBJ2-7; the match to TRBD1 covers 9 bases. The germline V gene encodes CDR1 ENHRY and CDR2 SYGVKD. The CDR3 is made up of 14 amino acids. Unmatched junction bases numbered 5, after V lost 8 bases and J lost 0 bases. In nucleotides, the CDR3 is TGTGCCATCCGTAAGACAGGGGGCTCCTACGAGCAGTACTTC. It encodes CAIRKTGGSYEQYF.

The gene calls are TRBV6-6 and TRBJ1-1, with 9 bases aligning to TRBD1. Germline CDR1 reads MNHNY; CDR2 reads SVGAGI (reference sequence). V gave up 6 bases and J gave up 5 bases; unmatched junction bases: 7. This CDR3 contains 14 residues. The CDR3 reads CASRGDRAKTEAFF. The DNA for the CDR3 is TGTGCCAGCAGGGGGGACAGGGCTAAGACTGAAGCTTTCTTT.

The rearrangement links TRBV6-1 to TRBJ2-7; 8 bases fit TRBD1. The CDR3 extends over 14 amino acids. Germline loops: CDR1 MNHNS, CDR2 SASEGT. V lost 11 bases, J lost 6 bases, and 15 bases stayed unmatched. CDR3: CAHRTGTGAIEQYF. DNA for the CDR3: TGTGCCCACAGAACCGGGACAGGAGCTATCGAGCAGTACTTC.

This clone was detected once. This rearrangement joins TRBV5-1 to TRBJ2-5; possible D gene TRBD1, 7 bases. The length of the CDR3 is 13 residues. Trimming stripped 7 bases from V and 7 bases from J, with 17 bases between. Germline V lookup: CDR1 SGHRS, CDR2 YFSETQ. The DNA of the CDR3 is TGCGCCAGCGTCCGGGTCCAGGGGGGGACCCAGTACTTC. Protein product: CASVRVQGGTQYF.